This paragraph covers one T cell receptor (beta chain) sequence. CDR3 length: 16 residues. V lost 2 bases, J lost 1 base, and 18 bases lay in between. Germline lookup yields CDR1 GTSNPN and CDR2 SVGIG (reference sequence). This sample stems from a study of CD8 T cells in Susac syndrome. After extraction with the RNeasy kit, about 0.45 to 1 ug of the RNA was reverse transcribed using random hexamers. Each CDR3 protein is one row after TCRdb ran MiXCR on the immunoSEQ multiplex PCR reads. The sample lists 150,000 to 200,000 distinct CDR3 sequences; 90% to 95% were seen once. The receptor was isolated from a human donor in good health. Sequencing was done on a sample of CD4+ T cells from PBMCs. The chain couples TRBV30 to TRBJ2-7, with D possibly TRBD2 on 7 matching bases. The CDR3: CAWSRGGQGPSYEQYF. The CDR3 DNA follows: TGTGCCTGGAGTAGGGGGGGGCAGGGCCCTTCCTACGAGCAGTACTTC.